This T cell receptor beta chain was captured in a study of cytomegalovirus exposure and HLA in healthy donors. Study observations and caveats: In a later analysis, compared with equally common non-associated chains, HLA-associated beta chains were more expanded.

Germline values: CDR1 SEHNR, CDR2 FQNEAQ (reference sequence). The CDR3 length is 14 residues. Trimming took off 1 base at V and 0 bases at J, with 4 bases between the two ends. In the case of this clone: Its antigen is not known.

The study ran its PCR with 60 Vbeta and 13 Jbeta primers. Only in-frame clones appear in the TCRdb table, and some are missing; sequencing was by immunoSEQ multiplex PCR. The sample has some 150,000 clones; roughly 80% are singletons. This chain links TRBV7-9 with TRBJ1-3; no clear D. Specimen: PBMCs. This receptor was obtained from a woman aged 40 to 55 in good health and CMV-seronegative. Here the CDR3 DNA reads TGTGCCAGCAGCTTAGGGAGCTCTGGAAACACCATATATTTT. This encodes CASSLGSSGNTIYF.